The T cell receptor (beta chain) under discussion was sequenced for a study of T cells in localized non-small cell lung cancer. General observations from the study: Because only a single region of the tumor was sequenced, heterogeneity remains possible. Longer overall survival was seen with higher T cell density measured in blood. T cell clonality was highest in uninvolved adjacent lung, above tumor. For the top 100 tumor clones, a median about 62 also appeared in adjacent lung.

Concerning this clone: Its matching antigen is unknown.

Produced via immunoSEQ multiplex PCR; TCRdb's table is partial and in-frame only. Of roughly 39,000 clones listed, roughly nine tenths were seen once; the top ten hold roughly 10%. Germline V gene data show CDR1 as MDHEN and CDR2 as SYDVKM. CDR3 length: 14 residues. V shed 5 bases and J shed 5 bases, with 14 bases lying between them. This material consisted of PBMCs, taken before any cancer treatment. The chain has TRBV28 and TRBJ2-3; D could derive from TRBD1 or TRBD2 (5 bases each). This TCR came from a woman aged 40-75 years with stage II lung adenocarcinoma. CDR3 DNA sequence: TGTGCCAGCAGTCGGGGCCCTAGGGAAGATACGCAGTATTTT. As protein: CASSRGPREDTQYF. The full variable domain, in which reference TRBV28 and TRBJ2-3 provide the parts outside the CDR3, is DVKVTQSSRYLVKRTGEKVFLECVQDMDHENMFWYRQDPGLGLRLIYFSYDVKMKEKGDIPEGYSVSREKKERFSLILESASTNQTSMYLCASSRGPREDTQYFGPGTRLTVL.